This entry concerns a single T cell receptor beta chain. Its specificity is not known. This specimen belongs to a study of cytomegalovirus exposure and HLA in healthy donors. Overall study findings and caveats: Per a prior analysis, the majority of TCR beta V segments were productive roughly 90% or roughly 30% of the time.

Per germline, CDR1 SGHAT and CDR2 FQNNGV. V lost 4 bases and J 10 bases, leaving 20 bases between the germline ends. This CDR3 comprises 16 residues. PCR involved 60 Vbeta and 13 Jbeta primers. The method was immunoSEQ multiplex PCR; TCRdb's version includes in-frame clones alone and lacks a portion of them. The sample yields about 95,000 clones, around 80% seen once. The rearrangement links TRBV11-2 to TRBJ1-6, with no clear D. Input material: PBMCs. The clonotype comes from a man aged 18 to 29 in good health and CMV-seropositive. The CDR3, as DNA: TGTGCCAGCAGCTCACATTTCCCCTTCTTACCCTCACCCCTCCACTTT. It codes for CASSSHFPFLPSPLHF.